This T cell receptor beta chain was documented in a study of blood T cell repertoires in COVID-19. Background on the study: There were acute and convalescent COVID-19 samples, and they came from the United States, Italy and Spain.

The CDR3 totals 15 residues. Trimming at V came to 8 bases and at J to 2 bases, leaving 6 bases not matched to a gene. CDR1 is LNHDA and CDR2 is SQIVND in the germline V gene (reference sequence). Per the authors' pipeline: From reference gene primer amplification, estimates of nucleated cell counts were derived. Generated by immunoSEQ multiplex PCR, the TCRdb table keeps only in-frame clones and is missing some. V and J calls and clone size are given by that table; D and trimming were obtained from the DNA. The sample lists about 400,000 clones, approximately 85% occurring once. Self-reported history from a screening survey and questionnaire set each donor's cohort.

The sample taken for sequencing was PBMCs or T cells enriched from blood (not recorded which). The TCR originated in a woman aged 40 to 50 with acute COVID-19. The chain is built from TRBV19 and TRBJ2-2, with TRBD1 matching 9 bases. In nucleotides, the CDR3 is TGTGCCAGTCAAAAGGGACAGGGTAACACCGGGGAGCTGTTTTTT. Translating it yields CASQKGQGNTGELFF.